This T cell receptor beta chain was sequenced in a study of T cells in Graves' hyperthyroidism and ophthalmopathy. Study overall: Peripheral blood samples were taken at initial diagnosis, prior to any treatment.

It was RNA transcripts that yielded the amplified TCR beta CDR3 regions. TCR CDR3 regions were first amplified by RT-PCR with HTBI primers. Each CDR3 protein is one row after TCRdb ran MiXCR on the multiplex PCR reads. This table has 700,000 or so distinct CDR3 sequences, roughly 15% appearing once. Study conclusions and caveats: Progression to ophthalmopathy was predicted a median of roughly seven months early. Separation of ophthalmopathy from stable hyperthyroidism was achieved by a 13 V-J model.

This CDR3 region has 15 residues. The germline V and J ends were trimmed by 6 bases and 1 base, with 16 bases remaining between them. The germline V gene has CDR1 DFQATT and CDR2 SNEGSKA (reference sequence). This clonotype appeared many times. Its specificity is not known. The sample comprised blood. The chain employs TRBV20-1 and TRBJ1-5; D call uncertain. The clonotype was recovered from a woman between 50 and 59 years old with Graves' ophthalmopathy. The CDR3 is CSAKKLDGSNQPQHF. DNA for the CDR3: TGCAGTGCCAAAAAATTGGACGGAAGCAATCAGCCCCAGCATTTT.